These 9 T cell receptor beta chains originate from one sample sequenced in a study of T cell responses to AZD1222 COVID-19 vaccine. The assay was immunoSEQ multiplex PCR, and TCRdb's table has in-frame clones only and misses some. The profile shows more than 100,000 clones, around 92% of them singletons. The sample was peripheral blood, taken 28 days after the second AZD1222 dose. The receptors were sampled from an adult who received the AZD1222 COVID-19 vaccine.

V is TRBV2 and J is TRBJ1-6, with 8 nucleotides matching TRBD1. Germline V gene lookup returns CDR1 SNHLY and CDR2 FYNNEI. CDR3 size: 15 residues. V trimming: 4 bases; J trimming: 7 bases; junction bases outside the gene matches: 6. The CDR3 DNA sequence: TGTGCCAGCAGTGGCTTCAGGACAGGGAATTCACCCCTCCACTTT. Amino acids: CASSGFRTGNSPLHF.

The chain combines TRBV5-4 with TRBJ2-1, with D maybe TRBD2 (6 bases). CDR1 is SGHNT, CDR2 YYREEE, per germline (reference sequence). This CDR3 comprises 11 residues. The ends were cut back, 5 bases at V and 12 bases at J, with 12 bases in the middle. The CDR3 protein is CASSYLGGQFF. In DNA form, the CDR3 reads TGTGCCAGCAGTTATCTGGGGGGGCAGTTCTTC.

The chain links TRBV5-1 to TRBJ1-6; D is uncertain. The germline gives CDR1 SGHRS, CDR2 YFSETQ. The length of the CDR3 is 14 residues. Trimming stripped 0 bases from V and 7 bases from J, with 8 bases between. CDR3 in DNA: TGCGCCAGCAGCTTGGATGGCTGGAATTCACCCCTCCACTTT. Its protein is CASSLDGWNSPLHF.

This clone was detected only once. The genes are TRBV7-9 and TRBJ2-3; 12 bases fit TRBD2. Trimming at V came to 6 bases and at J to 6 bases, leaving 7 bases not matched to a gene. The CDR3 length is 15 residues. CDR1 is SEHNR, CDR2 FQNEAQ, per germline (reference sequence). CDR3 coding DNA: TGTGCCAGCAGTGAGGCTAGCGGGGGGGCTGATACGCAGTATTTT. Its protein is CASSEASGGADTQYF.

The chain couples TRBV5-6 to TRBJ2-2, with a possible D match to TRBD2 (5 bases). Per germline, CDR1 SGHDT and CDR2 YYEEEE. V shed 3 bases and J shed 6 bases, with 15 bases lying between them. The CDR3 totals 15 residues. The CDR3 DNA sequence: TGTGCCAGCAGCTCCGGACCCCTGGAGGCCGGGGAGCTGTTTTTT. This translates into CASSSGPLEAGELFF. Supplemented by reference TRBV5-6 and TRBJ2-2, the full variable domain reads DAGVTQSPTHLIKTRGQQVTLRCSPKSGHDTVSWYQQALGQGPQFIFQYYEEEERQRGNFPDRFSGHQFPNYSSELNVNALLLGDSALYLCASSSGPLEAGELFFGEGSRLTVL.

The gene calls are TRBV10-3 and TRBJ2-7; D is possibly TRBD1 (6 bases). Per the germline V gene, CDR1 is ENHRY and CDR2 is SYGVKD. The CDR3 is made up of 12 amino acids. Trimming shortened V by 8 bases and J by 7 bases, and 15 bases separated the two germline ends. This chain's CDR3 is CAIADRFGEQYF. The CDR3 DNA reads as TGTGCCATCGCCGACAGGTTCGGAGAGCAGTACTTC.

The V call is TRBV7-8, the J call TRBJ1-5; 7 bases are a match to TRBD1. After removal of 3 bases from V and 5 bases from J, the junction contained 4 bases not matched to a gene. Germline loops: CDR1 SGHVS, CDR2 FQNEAQ. CDR3 length: 14 amino acids. The CDR3: CASSLRGGDQPQHF. The CDR3, as DNA: TGTGCCAGCAGCTTGAGAGGGGGCGATCAGCCCCAGCATTTT.

This chain links TRBV7-3 with TRBJ2-6; unclear D gene. CDR1 is SGHTA, CDR2 FQGTGA, per germline. Trimming stripped 4 bases from V and 0 bases from J, with 7 bases between. CDR3 length equals 15 residues. The CDR3 DNA sequence: TGTGCCAGCAGCTCGACCAACTCTGGGGCCAACGTCCTGACTTTC. Its protein product is CASSSTNSGANVLTF.

The genes are TRBV4-3 and TRBJ2-1, with D maybe TRBD2 (5 bases). The CDR3 has 18 amino acids. Between the trimmed V and J ends, which lost 1 base and 2 bases, there was a span of 18 bases. Germline V lookup: CDR1 LGHNA, CDR2 YSLEER. CDR3 loop: CASSQASASLSPYNEQFF. The CDR3 region has the DNA TGCGCCAGCAGCCAAGCCTCGGCTAGCTTATCTCCCTACAATGAGCAGTTCTTC.